This T cell receptor (beta chain) was sequenced during a study of cytomegalovirus exposure and HLA in healthy donors (dated by TCRdb to about 2017). With respect to the entire study: An earlier analysis of some 500 of the donors reported approximately 300 Gb of sequence data and 100 million to 140 million unique TCR beta sequences from around 200 million T cells. Roughly 320 gigabases of sequencing data and around 88 million unique TCR sequences made up an early release that covered under 750 HLA-typed donors. Among the approximately 430 genotyped donors, approximately 81% belonged to the genetic ancestry cluster associated with self-reported Caucasian donors. The study aimed to test whether cataloging public T cell receptors could reveal signatures of past pathogen exposure. The study profiled the T cell repertoires of hundreds of subjects by immunosequencing and related them to cytomegalovirus serostatus. Along with the roughly 710-subject first cohort, a separate validation cohort of over 90 different subjects was used. The study combined high-throughput TCR immunosequencing, statistical association of individual TCRs with disease status, and machine learning to predict cytomegalovirus infection status. To study patterns of TCR occurrence, a later analysis re-analyzed previously published TCR beta repertoires from 600 to 750 donors and added high-resolution HLA genotyping. The later analysis used no new phenotypic data to find candidate immune exposures, relying instead on TCR beta sequences and their occurrence across donors. An earlier analysis of several hundred of the donors applied high-throughput TCR beta sequencing to assess whether each TCR beta V gene segment acted as functional or pseudogenic. Donor age, sex, ethnicity and CMV serostatus were compiled alongside the repertoire data. A later genetic analysis used genome-wide SNP genotypes for about three fifths of the roughly 700 donors, treating that subset as a discovery cohort. All discovery cohort repertoires had been generated using a single sequencing platform. Class I and class II HLA loci were covered by the typing at four-digit resolution. The number of donors typed differed by locus, with 629-630 for A, B, C, DRB1 and DQB1, 522 for DQA1, about 610 for DPA1, and 400 to 490 for DPB1. Because of strong linkage in the cohort, 5 or 6 DR-DQ haplotypes were treated as single units for association and clustering. Among 300 to 500 genotyped donors of the cohort, an average of around 250,000 unique TCR beta nucleotide sequences was sequenced per donor, of which approximately 18% were non-productive. Findings and caveats that apply to the study as a whole: The only immune exposure information available for the cohort was CMV serostatus. The classifier was reported to diagnose cytomegalovirus status with high specificity and sensitivity in both the original and validation cohorts. In the study, approximately 160 TCR beta chains were listed as associated with cytomegalovirus. Some IMGT-functional V segments, including TRBV6-2 and TRBV6-3, could not be told apart with the 87-base-pair reads, so those segments were excluded. In a later analysis, several top co-occurrence clusters were reported to appear linked to parvovirus B19, influenza, CMV and Epstein-Barr virus. According to a later analysis, most CMV-associated TCR beta chains appeared to be HLA-restricted, and the HLA associations seemed to be driven largely by CMV exposure. Correlated functional status among segregating V segments might be attributable to linkage disequilibrium, but an unknown experimental factor could not be ruled out. In an earlier analysis of approximately 590 of the donors, most TCR beta V segments appeared in productive rearrangements about 90% or about 30% of the time, broadly matching IMGT annotations. Assigning TCR associations to individual alleles was difficult when HLA alleles, especially DR and DQ, strongly co-occurred. Most TCR sequences were observed very rarely across donors, whereas some public TCRs were present in many individuals. In vitro tests confirmed that three of the cytomegalovirus-associated TCR beta chains recognize cytomegalovirus antigens. The authors suggested that the approach could potentially be extended to other disease states and immunological phenotypes. HLA typing was unavailable for some donors at each locus, so association tests used only the typed subset. According to a later analysis, TCR association rates differed among HLA loci, with DRB1 alleles showing the most associated TCRs and HLA-C alleles showing the fewest. Around 16 rarely observed V segments, including chromosome 9 orphons, were excluded from the earlier analysis of about 610 of the donors because counts were too low. Roughly uniform sequencing depth across donors was assumed in presence/absence analyses, although this assumption may not hold. According to a later genetic analysis, donors in an Asian-associated ancestry cluster had fewer N-insertions in productive TCRs than the approximately 700-donor mean. Compared with equally common non-associated chains, HLA-associated TCR beta chains in a later analysis were more clonally expanded and had lower generation probabilities. A further reported finding was that TCR beta sequences accurately predicted the HLA-A and HLA-B alleles for most subjects in the first cohort. A cluster of highly shared sequence variants was judged likely to represent a technical artifact of the sequencing pipeline. In a later genetic analysis, a missense DCLRE1C variant was associated with V-gene and J-gene trimming of TCR beta chains, and the association was replicated in an independent cohort. In a later analysis, over 15,000 TCR beta sequences were associated with specific HLA alleles at a false discovery rate of 0.05. The cohort was sequenced for TCR beta chains only, and without alpha or paired-chain data the features that could be detected were limited.

In total, approximately 690 healthy bone marrow donors made up the cohort. At the time of sampling, all cohort members were nominally healthy, though unrecorded immune exposures were likely present. The donor tested CMV seropositive, placing the donor among the 290 or so seropositive members of the cohort. Every donor gave a peripheral blood sample, and the peripheral blood mononuclear cells from that sample were used for TCR beta sequencing. Genomic DNA extraction from the blood cell samples was performed with the Qiagen DNeasy Blood Extraction Kit. Note on this clone: Which antigen it targets is not known. The input lacks base qualities; no much larger clone sits a single base away.

V drops 2 bases and J drops 3 bases, leaving 20 bases in between. From the cysteine up to the phenylalanine, the CDR3 has a length of 18 residues. Only the CDR3 DNA stays, 54 bases, in frame from base 1. CDR1 is given as MNHEY and CDR2 as SMNVEV, both from the germline V gene (reference sequence). Library method: the immunoSEQ multiplex PCR assay. A mixture of 60 forward primers for TCR Vbeta segments and 13 reverse primers for TCR Jbeta segments was used in the multiplex PCR. A multiplex PCR assay on genomic DNA amplified the CDR3 region of rearranged TCR beta genes. The Illumina HiSeq System was used to sequence the amplified TCR beta libraries as 87-base-pair reads. From the authors' description of their analysis: In a later analysis, some 80 million unique TCR beta chains were counted across the 500 to 850 repertoires, and roughly 11 million of these chains were shared by at least two donors. Raw reads were error-corrected and collapsed into unique sequences with a nearest-neighbor algorithm that merged closely related sequences to remove PCR and sequencing errors. V, D and J gene segments were assigned by aligning CDR3 sequences to IMGT reference sequences. Each retained sequence needed at least a six-nucleotide match to both a V gene segment and a J gene segment. Rearrangements were called productive when the CDR3 lacked stop codons and stayed in frame with V and J; all others were non-productive. Following IMGT convention, CDR3 was defined as the stretch from the second conserved V-encoded cysteine up to the conserved J-encoded phenylalanine. The earlier analysis of some 600 of the donors excluded sequences that lacked an unambiguous match to a single V gene segment. In an earlier analysis of approximately 550 of the donors, V segments were called functional above 56.7% productive rearrangements and were called segregating when the between-donor standard deviation exceeded 5%. To diagnose cytomegalovirus status from the catalog of TCR beta chain sequences, a statistical classification framework was built. In a later analysis, TCR nucleotide sequences were compared against IMGT/GENE-DB human TR gene sequences so that V and J genes could be assigned. In a later analysis, CDR3 sequences and most-parsimonious VDJ recombination scenarios were assigned using the TCRdist pipeline. In a later analysis, every TCR beta chain was defined by the combination of its CDR3 amino acid sequence and its V-gene family, and reads without a unique V-gene family were dropped. As a way to deal with suspected cross-contamination and a sequencing artifact, a later analysis dropped 592 nucleotide sequences that were highly shared and had low generation probability. In a later analysis, a clonal expansion index was calculated for each public chain from normalized within-repertoire ranks of inferred template counts. In a later analysis, generation probabilities were computed with a VDJ recombination model fitted to out-of-frame rearrangements, and the resulting probabilities were checked against IGoR. A later analysis scored TCR-TCR, TCR-HLA and TCR-CMV co-occurrence with hypergeometric tests, applying a repertoire-size bias correction to TCR pairs. In a later analysis, false discovery rates were estimated by permuting HLA or CMV assignments 20 times. In a later analysis, co-occurring TCRs were grouped with DBSCAN, and TCRdist sequence similarity was added when clustering was performed within HLA-allele-positive subsets. Repertoires with fewer than 30,000 or more than 120,000 public chains were left out of co-occurrence clustering, as were about 5 repertoires with anomalous nucleotide sharing. TCRdb took over this immuneACCESS table, retaining in-frame rearrangements with V and J assigned. Such tables are incomplete; in checked studies, under half of the missing clones stem from an unresolved V gene, and the remainder is unexplained. V and J calls and clone size are given by that table; D and trimming were obtained from the DNA. This sample gives approximately 300,000 clones in total; around four fifths of them show up just once. In total, the top ten clones hold 1.5% to 2% of the sample.

This TCR came from a woman aged 40-49 years in good health and CMV-seropositive. The sequence is built from TRBV27 and TRBJ1-5; TRBD1 might be the D gene, on 5 matching bases. The sample comprised PBMCs. This receptor has the CDR3 CASSLRPIGEGLNQPQHF. The base sequence is TGTGCCAGCAGTTTACGGCCCATCGGGGAGGGACTCAATCAGCCCCAGCATTTT.